The 14 T cell receptor beta chains presented below share a single source sample, sequenced in a study of cytomegalovirus exposure and HLA in healthy donors. The PCR contained 60 Vbeta and 13 Jbeta primers. TCRdb's copy holds only in-frame clones and misses some; the assay was immunoSEQ multiplex PCR. The table records roughly 260,000 clones, 84% of them present only once. Sequences were obtained from PBMCs. These receptor sequences come from a woman aged 40-49 years in good health and CMV-seropositive.

V is TRBV15 and J is TRBJ2-7; no clear D gene. CDR3 length equals 13 residues. Trimming shortened V by 5 bases and J by 1 base, and 9 bases separated the two germline ends. The germline V gene has CDR1 LNHNV and CDR2 YYDKDF (reference sequence). The CDR3 loop is CATSQNPSYEQYF. The CDR3 DNA is TGTGCCACCAGCCAGAACCCTTCCTACGAGCAGTACTTC.

The rearrangement links TRBV7-9 to TRBJ2-1; possibly TRBD2 for D (6 bases). Germline CDR1 and CDR2: SEHNR and FQNEAQ (reference sequence). CDR3 length equals 14 residues. V lost 5 bases and J lost 3, with 11 bases in between. The CDR3 region has the DNA TGTGCCAGCAGCCGGCCGGGACTCTACAATGAGCAGTTCTTC. It translates to CASSRPGLYNEQFF.

The V gene is TRBV4-3, the J gene TRBJ2-7; 10 nucleotides match TRBD2. This CDR3 region has 18 residues. Germline V gives CDR1 LGHNA, CDR2 YSLEER. V lost 5 bases, J lost 1 base, and 14 bases stayed unmatched. The CDR3 sequence: CASSARTSGKGGSYEQYF. The CDR3, as DNA: TGCGCCAGCAGCGCCCGGACTAGCGGAAAGGGGGGATCCTACGAGCAGTACTTC.

V usage is TRBV10-3 and J usage is TRBJ2-5; 10 nucleotides line up with TRBD1. Judging by the DNA end, TRBJ2-7 fits better; the J call may be wrong. Per the germline V gene, CDR1 is ENHRY and CDR2 is SYGVKD. The CDR3 spans 15 residues. The CDR3 protein is CAISERGDRGYEQYF. The DNA for the CDR3 is TGTGCCATCAGTGAGAGGGGGGACAGGGGATACGAGCAGTACTTC.

The CDR3, as DNA: TGTGCCAGTAGATTGACAGGGCCCAGCACTGAAGCTTTCTTT. Amino acid sequence: CASRLTGPSTEAFF. The chain employs TRBV19 and TRBJ1-1; 7 nucleotides agree with TRBD1. J was trimmed by 4 bases and V by 6 bases; bases with no gene match: 8. Germline assignment: CDR1 LNHDA and CDR2 SQIVND (reference sequence). This CDR3 is 14 amino acids long.

About this clone itself: Distinct nucleotide sequences in the sample also encode this CDR3. DNA for the CDR3: TGTGCCAGCAGACCCCGGGACTTGAACACCGGGGAGCTGTTTTTT. As protein: CASRPRDLNTGELFF. The gene calls are TRBV27 and TRBJ2-2; D perhaps matches TRBD2 (6 bases). V dropped 6 bases and J dropped 1 base, with 12 bases sitting between them. The CDR3 is 15 amino acids. Germline V gene lookup returns CDR1 MNHEY and CDR2 SMNVEV (reference sequence).

The gene calls are TRBV28 and TRBJ2-7, with 12 bases that match TRBD1. Trimming at V came to 4 bases and at J to 0 bases, leaving 4 bases not matched to a gene. Germline V gene sequence: CDR1 MDHEN, CDR2 SYDVKM. CDR3 length: 16 amino acids. CDR3 sequence (DNA): TGTGCCAGCAGTTCCCCGGGACAGGGGGCCTCCTACGAGCAGTACTTC. Its protein is CASSSPGQGASYEQYF.

The rearrangement links TRBV19 to TRBJ1-2; D may be TRBD1 (5 bases). The germline V and J ends were trimmed by 2 bases and 4 bases, with 14 bases remaining between them. Germline V gene sequence: CDR1 LNHDA, CDR2 SQIVND (reference sequence). CDR3 length equals 15 residues. In nucleotides, the CDR3 is TGTGCCAGTAGTATATCCAGGGCAGGCAGCTATGGCTACACCTTC. Translation gives CASSISRAGSYGYTF.

This clone showed up just a few times. J is TRBJ2-1 and V is TRBV6-5; possible D gene TRBD1, 6 bases. Germline V gene sequence: CDR1 MNHEY, CDR2 SVGAGI. The CDR3 length is 16 residues. The germline V and J ends were trimmed by 0 bases and 7 bases, with 16 bases remaining between them. DNA for the CDR3: TGTGCCAGCAGTTACTCGGTCGGCAAGGGGGAGAATGAGCAGTTCTTC. Residues: CASSYSVGKGENEQFF.

The rearrangement joins TRBV19 to TRBJ2-1, with D perhaps TRBD1 (6 bases). Germline assignment: CDR1 LNHDA and CDR2 SQIVND (reference sequence). The ends were cut back, 5 bases at V and 2 bases at J, with 16 bases in the middle. The CDR3 covers 16 residues. CDR3 residues: CASSDSTGFPYNEQFF. In DNA, the CDR3 is TGTGCCAGTAGTGATTCTACAGGGTTTCCCTACAATGAGCAGTTCTTC. Combining the CDR3 with reference TRBV19 and TRBJ2-1 gives the whole variable domain DGGITQSPKYLFRKEGQNVTLSCEQNLNHDAMYWYRQDPGQGLRLIYYSQIVNDFQKGDIAEGYSVSREKKESFPLTVTSAQKNPTAFYLCASSDSTGFPYNEQFFGPGTRLTVL.

The rearrangement links TRBV7-2 to TRBJ2-7; no clear D. The CDR3 has 11 amino acids. Trimming took off 3 bases at V and 6 bases at J, with 6 bases between the two ends. In germline, CDR1 is SGHTA, CDR2 FQGNSA. CDR3 loop: CASSFNGEQYF. The CDR3 region has the DNA TGTGCCAGCAGCTTTAACGGCGAGCAGTACTTC.

The table lists this clone with a few counts. The genes are TRBV7-8 and TRBJ2-1, with D unclear. Germline V gives CDR1 SGHVS, CDR2 FQNEAQ. V gave up 5 bases and J gave up 9 bases, with 20 bases separating them. This CDR3 has 15 residues. CDR3 region: CASSTTGFVISEQFF. CDR3 in DNA: TGTGCCAGCAGCACGACCGGGTTTGTTATAAGTGAGCAGTTCTTC. The whole variable domain, filled in from reference TRBV7-8 and TRBJ2-1, reads GAGVSQSPRYKVAKRGQDVALRCDPISGHVSLFWYQQALGQGPEFLTYFQNEAQLDKSGLPSDRFFAERPEGSVSTLKIQRTQQEDSAVYLCASSTTGFVISEQFFGPGTRLTVL.

The chain carries TRBV27 and TRBJ1-5; TRBD1 might be the D (6 bases). V lost 3 bases and J lost 4, with 13 bases in between. Germline V lookup: CDR1 MNHEY, CDR2 SMNVEV (reference sequence). CDR3 length equals 15 residues. The CDR3 DNA follows: TGTGCCAGCAGTTTCGTAGGGCAGGGGAATCAGCCCCAGCATTTT. Translating gives CASSFVGQGNQPQHF.

This clone was seen a single time. The chain joins TRBV6-5 to TRBJ2-7, with D tentatively TRBD1 (5 bases). This CDR3 is 15 amino acids long. CDR1 and CDR2 from the germline V gene are MNHEY and SVGAGI. The ends were cut back, 0 bases at V and 2 bases at J, with 11 bases in the middle. CDR3 in DNA: TGTGCCAGCAGTTACTCGGTATGGGGCACCTACGAGCAGTACTTC. It specifies CASSYSVWGTYEQYF.